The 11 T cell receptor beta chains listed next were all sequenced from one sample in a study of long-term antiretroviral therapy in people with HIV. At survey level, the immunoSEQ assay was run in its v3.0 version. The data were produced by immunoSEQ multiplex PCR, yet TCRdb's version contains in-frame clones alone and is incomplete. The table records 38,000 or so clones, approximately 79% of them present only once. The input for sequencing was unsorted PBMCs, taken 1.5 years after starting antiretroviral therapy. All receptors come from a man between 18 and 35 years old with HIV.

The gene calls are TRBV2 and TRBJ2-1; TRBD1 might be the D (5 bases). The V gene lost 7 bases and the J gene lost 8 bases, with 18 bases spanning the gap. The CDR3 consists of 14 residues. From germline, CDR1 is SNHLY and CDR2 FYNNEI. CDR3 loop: CASMETGRSYEQFF. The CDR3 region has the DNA TGTGCCAGCATGGAAACAGGTAGATCATATGAGCAGTTCTTC. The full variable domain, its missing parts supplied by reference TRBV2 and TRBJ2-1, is EPEVTQTPSHQVTQMGQEVILRCVPISNHLYFYWYRQILGQKVEFLVSFYNNEISEKSEIFDDQFSVERPDGSNFTLKIRSTKLEDSAMYFCASMETGRSYEQFFGPGTRLTVL.

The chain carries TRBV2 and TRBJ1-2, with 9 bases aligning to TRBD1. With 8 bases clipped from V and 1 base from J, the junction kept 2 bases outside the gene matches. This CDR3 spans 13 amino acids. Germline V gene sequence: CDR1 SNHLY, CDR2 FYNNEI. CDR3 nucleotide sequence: TGTGCCAGCGGGACAGGGAATAACTATGGCTACACCTTC. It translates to CASGTGNNYGYTF. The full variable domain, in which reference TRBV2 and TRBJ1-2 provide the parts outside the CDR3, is EPEVTQTPSHQVTQMGQEVILRCVPISNHLYFYWYRQILGQKVEFLVSFYNNEISEKSEIFDDQFSVERPDGSNFTLKIRSTKLEDSAMYFCASGTGNNYGYTFGSGTRLTVV.

The DNA for the CDR3 is TGTGCCAGCAGCCCGGGACAGGGAGTTTACTACGAGCAGTACTTC. It yields the protein CASSPGQGVYYEQYF. The rearrangement uses TRBV5-6 and TRBJ2-7; 9 bases agree with TRBD1. Germline V CDR1 and CDR2: SGHDT, YYEEEE. The ends lost 4 bases at V and 3 bases at J; junction bases unmatched: 8. This CDR3 has 15 residues. The full variable domain, rest sourced from reference TRBV5-6 and TRBJ2-7, is DAGVTQSPTHLIKTRGQQVTLRCSPKSGHDTVSWYQQALGQGPQFIFQYYEEEERQRGNFPDRFSGHQFPNYSSELNVNALLLGDSALYLCASSPGQGVYYEQYFGPGTRLTVT.

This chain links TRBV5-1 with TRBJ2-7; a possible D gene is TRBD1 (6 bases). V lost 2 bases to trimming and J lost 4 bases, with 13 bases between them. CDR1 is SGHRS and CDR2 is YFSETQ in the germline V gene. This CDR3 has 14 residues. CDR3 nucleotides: TGCGCCAGCAGCTTTACAGGGCCTGGGTACGAGCAGTACTTC. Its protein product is CASSFTGPGYEQYF. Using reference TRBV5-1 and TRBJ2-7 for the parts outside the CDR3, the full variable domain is KAGVTQTPRYLIKTRGQQVTLSCSPISGHRSVSWYQQTPGQGLQFLFEYFSETQRNKGNFPGRFSGRQFSNSRSEMNVSTLELGDSALYLCASSFTGPGYEQYFGPGTRLTVT.

The CDR3 DNA reads as TGCGCCAGCAGCTCCACCGGGACGGGTAATGAAAAACTGTTTTTT. Translation: CASSSTGTGNEKLFF. The V gene is TRBV5-1, the J gene TRBJ1-4, with D perhaps matching TRBD1 (5 bases). The germline V and J ends were trimmed by 3 bases and 4 bases, with 13 bases remaining between them. This CDR3 contains 15 residues. Looked up from germline, CDR1 is SGHRS and CDR2 is YFSETQ. The complete variable domain, with remaining parts taken from reference TRBV5-1 and TRBJ1-4, reads KAGVTQTPRYLIKTRGQQVTLSCSPISGHRSVSWYQQTPGQGLQFLFEYFSETQRNKGNFPGRFSGRQFSNSRSEMNVSTLELGDSALYLCASSSTGTGNEKLFFGSGTQLSVL.

The CDR3 region is CASSSGGGRALNEQFF. The CDR3 nucleotides read TGTGCCAGCAGCTCTGGGGGCGGGAGGGCCTTGAATGAGCAGTTCTTC. V gene TRBV7-9 combines with J gene TRBJ2-1; TRBD2 matches at 9 bases. Per germline, CDR1 SEHNR and CDR2 FQNEAQ (reference sequence). Trimming took 4 bases from V and 7 from J; bases not matched to a gene: 11. The CDR3 has 16 amino acids.

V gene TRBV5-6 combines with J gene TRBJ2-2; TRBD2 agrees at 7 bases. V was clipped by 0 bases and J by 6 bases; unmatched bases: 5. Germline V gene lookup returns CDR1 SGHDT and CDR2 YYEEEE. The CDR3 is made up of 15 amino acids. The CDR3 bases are TGTGCCAGCAGCTTGGCTAGGGCGGGAGCCGGGGAGCTGTTTTTT. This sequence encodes CASSLARAGAGELFF.

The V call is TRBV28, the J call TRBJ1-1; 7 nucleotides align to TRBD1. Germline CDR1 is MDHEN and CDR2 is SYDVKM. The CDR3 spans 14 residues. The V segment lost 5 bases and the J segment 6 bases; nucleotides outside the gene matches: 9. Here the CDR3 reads CASSRPGRGAEAFF. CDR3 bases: TGTGCCAGCAGTCGCCCGGGCAGGGGGGCTGAAGCTTTCTTT. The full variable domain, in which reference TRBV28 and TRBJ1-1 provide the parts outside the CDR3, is DVKVTQSSRYLVKRTGEKVFLECVQDMDHENMFWYRQDPGLGLRLIYFSYDVKMKEKGDIPEGYSVSREKKERFSLILESASTNQTSMYLCASSRPGRGAEAFFGQGTRLTVV.

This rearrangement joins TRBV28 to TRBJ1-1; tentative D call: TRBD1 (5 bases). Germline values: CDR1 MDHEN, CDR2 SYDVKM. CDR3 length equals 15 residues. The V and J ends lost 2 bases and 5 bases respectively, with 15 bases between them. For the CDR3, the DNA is TGTGCCAGCAGTTTAAGGTTCGGGACTTTAACTGAAGCTTTCTTT. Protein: CASSLRFGTLTEAFF.

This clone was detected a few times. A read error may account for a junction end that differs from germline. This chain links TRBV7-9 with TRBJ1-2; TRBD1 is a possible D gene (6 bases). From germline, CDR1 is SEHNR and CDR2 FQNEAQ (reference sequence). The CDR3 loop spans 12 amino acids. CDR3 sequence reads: CASSLDSGQVHF. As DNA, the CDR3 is TGTGCCAGCAGCTTAGATTCGGGACAAGTGCACTTC. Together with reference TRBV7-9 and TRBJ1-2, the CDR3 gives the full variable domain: DTGVSQNPRHKITKRGQNVTFRCDPISEHNRLYWYRQTLGQGPEFLTYFQNEAQLEKSRLLSDRFSAERPKGSFSTLEIQRTEQGDSAMYLCASSLDSGQVHFGSGTRLTVV.

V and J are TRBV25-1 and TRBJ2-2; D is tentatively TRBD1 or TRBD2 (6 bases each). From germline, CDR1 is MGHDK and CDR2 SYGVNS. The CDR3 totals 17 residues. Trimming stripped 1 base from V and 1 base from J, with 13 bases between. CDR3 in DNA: TGTGCCAGCAGTGAATTCGTGGGGGGACAGAACACCGGGGAGCTGTTTTTT. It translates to CASSEFVGGQNTGELFF.